Included here is one TCR beta chain sequence, with context. Its specificity is unknown. Healthy bone marrow donors made up the cohort. This sample stems from a study of cytomegalovirus exposure and HLA in healthy donors. Study-wide background: Assignment to the Caucasian-associated ancestry cluster applied to around four fifths of the roughly 400 genotyped donors.

In germline, CDR1 is LGHNT, CDR2 FRNRAP. The ends lost 5 bases at V and 3 bases at J; junction bases unmatched: 17. CDR3 size: 18 residues. Study-level points and caveats: About 87% or about 30% of the time was how often most TCR beta V segments were productive, according to an earlier analysis.

Vbeta (60) and Jbeta (13) primers were used in the PCR. The repertoire was sequenced with immunoSEQ multiplex PCR; TCRdb's copy has only in-frame clones and lacks some. The table lists over 150,000 clones, roughly 80% of them singletons. Specimen: PBMCs. The sequence was collected from a human donor in good health. This chain joins TRBV12-5 and TRBJ2-5; 8 bases agree with TRBD1. The CDR3 DNA sequence: TGTGCTAGTGGTAGTACCCCTTCGGGACAGGTTTTCGAAGAGACCCAGTACTTC. Protein sequence: CASGSTPSGQVFEETQYF.